A selection of T cell receptor beta chains follows, all from one sample in a study of shared clonotypes between healthy human individuals. Produced via immunoSEQ multiplex PCR; TCRdb's table is partial and in-frame only. The table includes 330,000 or so clones, more than 60% detected once. What was sequenced was memory CD4+ T cells sorted from blood. The receptors come from a man younger than 45 in good health. CDR3s include the opening cysteine and the closing phenylalanine or tryptophan. Each record gives: V gene, D gene, clone size, J gene, CDR3 protein, CDR3 DNA. A D gene is named only where the DNA matches it firmly. The size of a clone is reported for some rows only, either as once, few or many, or as a class for expanded clones.

>TRBV5-8|NA|NA|TRBJ1-4
CASTPSGVATNEKLFF
TGTGCCAGCACCCCCTCGGGCGTTGCAACTAATGAAAAACTGTTTTTT
>TRBV19|NA|once|TRBJ2-7
CASSIGRTEYYEQYF
TGTGCCAGTAGTATAGGGCGGACCGAATACTACGAGCAGTACTTC
>TRBV5-1|NA|NA|TRBJ2-1
CASSLGWGNEQFF
TGCGCCAGCAGCTTGGGCTGGGGGAATGAGCAGTTCTTC
>TRBV25-1|NA|NA|TRBJ2-1
CASSAGPGVYNEQFF
TGTGCCAGCAGCGCCGGGCCGGGGGTCTACAATGAGCAGTTCTTC
>TRBV29-1|NA|NA|TRBJ2-1
CSVVREGDSYNEQFF
TGCAGCGTGGTAAGAGAGGGAGACTCCTACAATGAGCAGTTCTTC
>TRBV5-4|NA|many|TRBJ2-1
CASRGRVRDEQFF
TGTGCCAGCAGAGGGCGGGTACGCGATGAGCAGTTCTTC
>TRBV7-9|NA|NA|TRBJ2-7
CASSLDGVYEQYF
TGTGCCAGCAGCTTAGACGGGGTCTACGAGCAGTACTTC
>TRBV5-1|TRBD2|NA|TRBJ2-1
CASSLDQRGPYNEQFF
TGCGCCAGCAGCTTGGACCAGCGGGGGCCCTACAATGAGCAGTTCTTC
>TRBV5-6|NA|once|TRBJ2-1
CASSFSVNEQFF
TGTGCCAGCAGCTTCTCTGTTAATGAGCAGTTCTTC
>TRBV2|TRBD2|few|TRBJ2-1
CASSSLAGEQFF
TGTGCCAGCAGTTCCCTAGCGGGGGAGCAGTTCTTC
>TRBV19|NA|NA|TRBJ1-5
CASRPSSSDMSNQPQHF
TGTGCCAGTAGACCCTCTTCCTCAGATATGAGCAATCAGCCCCAGCATTTT
>TRBV7-3|NA|NA|TRBJ2-1
CASSPGTDPADEQFF
TGTGCCAGCAGCCCTGGGACGGATCCCGCGGATGAGCAGTTCTTC
>TRBV29-1|NA|few|TRBJ1-1
CSCKENTEAFF
TGCAGCTGTAAGGAGAACACTGAAGCTTTCTTT
>TRBV5-1|NA|NA|TRBJ1-2
CASSLAAGANYGYTF
TGCGCCAGCAGCTTGGCCGCAGGGGCGAACTATGGCTACACCTTC
>TRBV7-9|TRBD1|NA|TRBJ1-1
CASRGDRASPEAFF
TGTGCCAGCAGAGGGGACAGGGCCAGTCCTGAAGCTTTCTTT
>TRBV6-5|NA|NA|TRBJ2-6
CASSLLRGVLTF
TGTGCCAGCAGTCTGCTGAGAGGCGTCCTGACTTTC
>TRBV11-3|NA|NA|TRBJ2-3
CASSLPSTDTQYF
TGTGCCAGCAGCTTGCCTAGCACAGATACGCAGTATTTT
>TRBV2|TRBD1|NA|TRBJ1-5
CASRGGQLNQPQHF
TGTGCCAGCAGGGGGGGACAGCTTAATCAGCCCCAGCATTTT
>TRBV2|NA|NA|TRBJ1-2
CASIPNRVGYGYTF
TGTGCCAGCATCCCAAACAGGGTCGGGTATGGCTACACCTTC
>TRBV29-1|NA|once|TRBJ2-5
CSVSGLRVLETQYF
TGCAGCGTCTCGGGACTCAGGGTTTTGGAGACCCAGTACTTC
>TRBV14|TRBD2|NA|TRBJ2-7
CASSLGGGLRESPSSYEQYF
TGTGCCAGCAGCCTGGGGGGAGGGCTCCGGGAGAGTCCGAGTTCCTACGAGCAGTACTTC
>TRBV5-1|NA|once|TRBJ2-6
CASKENSGANVLTF
TGCGCCAGCAAAGAAAACTCTGGGGCCAACGTCCTGACTTTC